The 7 T cell receptor beta chains presented below share a single source sample, sequenced in a study of cytomegalovirus exposure and HLA in healthy donors. PCR used 60 Vbeta primers and 13 Jbeta primers. Generated by immunoSEQ multiplex PCR, the TCRdb table keeps only in-frame clones and is missing some. The table has fewer than 250,000 clones, roughly 77% seen once. The specimen sequenced was PBMCs. Receptors were obtained from a man aged 25-45 years in good health and CMV-seropositive.

The chain employs TRBV19 and TRBJ2-1, with a tentative D call TRBD2 (6 bases). The V end lost 5 bases, the J end lost 6 bases, and 14 bases lay between the germline ends. The CDR3 is 14 residues long. The germline V gene encodes CDR1 LNHDA and CDR2 SQIVND (reference sequence). CDR3 in DNA: TGTGCCAGTAGTGCGGGGCACAGGCTCAATGAGCAGTTCTTC. This translates into CASSAGHRLNEQFF.

The chain combines TRBV27 with TRBJ1-6; 7 nucleotides line up with TRBD1. Looked up from germline, CDR1 is MNHEY and CDR2 is SMNVEV (reference sequence). The CDR3 loop spans 14 amino acids. V dropped 4 bases and J dropped 7; count of bases not matched to a gene: 4. CDR3: CASSWGQRNSPLHF. The CDR3 DNA reads as TGTGCCAGCAGTTGGGGACAGAGGAATTCACCCCTCCACTTT.

This clone was found once. The chain couples TRBV13 to TRBJ2-5; 7 bases agree with TRBD1. The CDR3 is 15 amino acids. V trimming: 3 bases; J trimming: 3 bases; junction bases outside the gene matches: 7. The germline gives CDR1 PRHDT, CDR2 FYEKMQ (reference sequence). In nucleotides, the CDR3 is TGTGCCAGCAGCTTGGGTAGAACAGGGGAAGAGACCCAGTACTTC. Translated, it gives CASSLGRTGEETQYF.

V and J are TRBV5-4 and TRBJ2-7; 7 nucleotides line up with TRBD2. Germline CDR1 is SGHNT and CDR2 is YYREEE (reference sequence). The J segment lost 4 bases and the V segment lost 3 bases, leaving 10 bases of the junction unmatched. The CDR3 runs to 15 residues. CDR3 in amino acids: CASSSPKAGPYEQYF. CDR3 bases: TGTGCCAGCAGCTCACCGAAAGCGGGGCCTTACGAGCAGTACTTC.

This clone was seen more than once but under ten times. The chain is built from TRBV25-1 and TRBJ2-7; 11 nucleotides align to TRBD1. Trimming cost V 0 bases and J 6 bases; bases outside gene matches: 7. Looked up from germline, CDR1 is MGHDK and CDR2 is SYGVNS. There are 16 residues in the CDR3. CDR3 residues: CASSEYAGTGGSEQYF. For the CDR3, the DNA is TGTGCCAGCAGTGAATATGCCGGGACAGGGGGAAGCGAGCAGTACTTC.

V and J are TRBV11-3 and TRBJ2-2; the D gene is possibly TRBD2 (6 bases). This CDR3 region has 18 residues. V was pared by 1 base and J by 0 bases, with 15 bases between. Germline loops: CDR1 SGHNT, CDR2 YENEEA. CDR3 nucleotide sequence: TGTGCCAGCAGCTTAGGACCCCACGCTAGCGCGAACACCGGGGAGCTGTTTTTT. It encodes CASSLGPHASANTGELFF.

The chain uses TRBV7-9 and TRBJ2-1, with 8 bases fitting TRBD2. Germline lookup yields CDR1 SEHNR and CDR2 FQNEAQ (reference sequence). J was trimmed by 1 base and V by 4 bases; bases with no gene match: 12. The CDR3 sequence is 18 residues long. CDR3 protein: CASSSNTRTSGSYNEQFF. CDR3 sequence (DNA): TGTGCCAGCAGCTCAAACACCAGAACTAGCGGATCCTACAATGAGCAGTTCTTC.